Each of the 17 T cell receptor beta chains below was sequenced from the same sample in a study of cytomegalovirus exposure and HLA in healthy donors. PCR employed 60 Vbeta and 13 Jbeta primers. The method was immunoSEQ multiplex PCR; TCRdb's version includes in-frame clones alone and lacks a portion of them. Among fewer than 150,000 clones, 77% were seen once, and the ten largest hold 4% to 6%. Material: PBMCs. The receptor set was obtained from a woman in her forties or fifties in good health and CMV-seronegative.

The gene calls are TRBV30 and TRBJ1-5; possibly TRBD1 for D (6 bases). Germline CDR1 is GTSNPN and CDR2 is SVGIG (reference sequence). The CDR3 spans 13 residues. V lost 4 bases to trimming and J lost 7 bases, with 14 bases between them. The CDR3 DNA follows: TGTGCCTGGAATCAGGGAAGGGGGCAGCCCCAGCATTTT. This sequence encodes CAWNQGRGQPQHF.

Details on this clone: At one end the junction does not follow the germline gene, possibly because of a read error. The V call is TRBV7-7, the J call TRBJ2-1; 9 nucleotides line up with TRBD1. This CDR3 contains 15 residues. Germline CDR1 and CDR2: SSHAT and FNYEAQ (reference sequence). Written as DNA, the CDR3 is TGTGCTAGCAGCTCAGGATCGACAGGGGGCAATGAGCAGTTCTTC. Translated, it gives CASSSGSTGGNEQFF.

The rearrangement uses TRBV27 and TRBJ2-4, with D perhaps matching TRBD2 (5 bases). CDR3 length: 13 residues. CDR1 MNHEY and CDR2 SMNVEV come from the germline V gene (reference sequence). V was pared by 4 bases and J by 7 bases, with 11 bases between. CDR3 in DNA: TGTGCCAGCAGTTACAGCGGCGAGAACATTCAGTACTTC. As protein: CASSYSGENIQYF.

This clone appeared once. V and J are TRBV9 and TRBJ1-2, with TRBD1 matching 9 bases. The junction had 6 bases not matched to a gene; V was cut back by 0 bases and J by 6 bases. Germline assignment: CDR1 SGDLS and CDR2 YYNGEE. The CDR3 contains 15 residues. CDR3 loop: CASSVDPRTGDGYTF. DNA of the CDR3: TGTGCCAGCAGCGTAGACCCGAGGACAGGGGATGGCTACACCTTC.

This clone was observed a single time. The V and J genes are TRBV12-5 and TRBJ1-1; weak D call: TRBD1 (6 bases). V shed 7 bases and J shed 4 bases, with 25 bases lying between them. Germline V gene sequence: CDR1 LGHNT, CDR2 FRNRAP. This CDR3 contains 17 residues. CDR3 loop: CASDQPGTSLRGTEAFF. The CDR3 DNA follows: TGTGCTAGTGACCAACCCGGGACAAGCCTTAGAGGCACTGAAGCTTTCTTT.

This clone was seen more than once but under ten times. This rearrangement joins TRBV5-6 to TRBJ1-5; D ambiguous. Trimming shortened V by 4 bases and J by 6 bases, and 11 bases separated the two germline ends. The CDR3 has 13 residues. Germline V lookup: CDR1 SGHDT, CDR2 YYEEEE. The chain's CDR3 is CASSPPASQPQHF. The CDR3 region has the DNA TGTGCCAGCAGCCCCCCAGCTAGTCAGCCCCAGCATTTT. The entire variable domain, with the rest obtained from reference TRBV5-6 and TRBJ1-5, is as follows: DAGVTQSPTHLIKTRGQQVTLRCSPKSGHDTVSWYQQALGQGPQFIFQYYEEEERQRGNFPDRFSGHQFPNYSSELNVNALLLGDSALYLCASSPPASQPQHFGDGTRLSIL.

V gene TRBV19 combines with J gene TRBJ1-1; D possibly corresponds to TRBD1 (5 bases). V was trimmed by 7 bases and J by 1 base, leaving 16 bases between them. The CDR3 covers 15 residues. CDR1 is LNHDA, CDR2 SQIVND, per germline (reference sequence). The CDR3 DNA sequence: TGTGCCAGTAACCACCTCGGACAAGCGAACACTGAAGCTTTCTTT. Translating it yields CASNHLGQANTEAFF.

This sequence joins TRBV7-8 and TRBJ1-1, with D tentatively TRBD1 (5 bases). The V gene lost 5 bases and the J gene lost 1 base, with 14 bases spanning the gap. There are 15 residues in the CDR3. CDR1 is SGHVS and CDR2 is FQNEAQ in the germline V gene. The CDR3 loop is CASSPQVGPNTEAFF. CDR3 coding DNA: TGTGCCAGCAGCCCCCAGGTGGGGCCGAACACTGAAGCTTTCTTT.

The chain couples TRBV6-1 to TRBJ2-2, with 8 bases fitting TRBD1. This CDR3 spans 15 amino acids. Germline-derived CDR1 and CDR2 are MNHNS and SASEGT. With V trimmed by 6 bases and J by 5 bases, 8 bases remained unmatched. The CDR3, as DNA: TGTGCCAGCAGAGAACGGGGACAGGTTACCGGGGAGCTGTTTTTT. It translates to CASRERGQVTGELFF.

The CDR3 coding sequence is TGTGCCAGCAGTTTAATTGGAGGCCCGTATAATTCACCCCTCCACTTT. This sequence encodes CASSLIGGPYNSPLHF. The chain couples TRBV28 to TRBJ1-6; D gene unclear. Between the trimmed V and J ends, which lost 2 bases and 4 bases, there was a span of 12 bases. Germline CDR1 and CDR2: MDHEN and SYDVKM. The CDR3 contains 16 residues.

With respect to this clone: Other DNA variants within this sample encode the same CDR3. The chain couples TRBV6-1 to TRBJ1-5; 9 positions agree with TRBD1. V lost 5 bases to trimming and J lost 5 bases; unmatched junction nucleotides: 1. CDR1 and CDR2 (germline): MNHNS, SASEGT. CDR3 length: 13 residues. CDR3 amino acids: CASSRQGDQPQHF. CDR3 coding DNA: TGTGCCAGCAGTCGACAGGGGGATCAGCCCCAGCATTTT.

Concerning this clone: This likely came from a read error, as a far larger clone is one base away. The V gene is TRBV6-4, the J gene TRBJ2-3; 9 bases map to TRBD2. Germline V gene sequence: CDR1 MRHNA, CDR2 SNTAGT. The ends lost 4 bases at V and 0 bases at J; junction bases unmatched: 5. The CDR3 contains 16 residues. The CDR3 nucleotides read TGTGCCAGCAGTGGCAGAGCGGGGGGCAGCACAGATACGCAGTATTTT. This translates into CASSGRAGGSTDTQYF.

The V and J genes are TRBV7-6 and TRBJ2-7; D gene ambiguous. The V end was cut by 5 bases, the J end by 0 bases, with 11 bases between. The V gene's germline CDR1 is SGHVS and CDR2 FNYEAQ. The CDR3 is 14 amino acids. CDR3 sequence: CASSSRSSSYEQYF. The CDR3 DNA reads TGTGCCAGCAGCAGCAGGTCGAGCTCCTACGAGCAGTACTTC.

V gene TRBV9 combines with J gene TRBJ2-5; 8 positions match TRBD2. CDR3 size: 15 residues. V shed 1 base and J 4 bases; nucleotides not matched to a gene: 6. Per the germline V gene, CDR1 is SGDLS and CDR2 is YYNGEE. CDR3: CASSVTVAGTETQYF. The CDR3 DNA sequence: TGTGCCAGCAGCGTAACAGTAGCGGGGACAGAGACCCAGTACTTC. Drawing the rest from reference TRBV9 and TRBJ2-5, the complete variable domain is DSGVTQTPKHLITATGQRVTLRCSPRSGDLSVYWYQQSLDQGLQFLIQYYNGEERAKGNILERFSAQQFPDLHSELNLSSLELGDSALYFCASSVTVAGTETQYFGPGTRLLVL.

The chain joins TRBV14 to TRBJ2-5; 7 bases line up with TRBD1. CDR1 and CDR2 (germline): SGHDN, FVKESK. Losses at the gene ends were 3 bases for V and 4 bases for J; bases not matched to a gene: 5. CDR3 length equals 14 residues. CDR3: CASSQTGYLETQYF. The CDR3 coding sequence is TGTGCCAGCAGCCAGACAGGGTATCTAGAGACCCAGTACTTC.

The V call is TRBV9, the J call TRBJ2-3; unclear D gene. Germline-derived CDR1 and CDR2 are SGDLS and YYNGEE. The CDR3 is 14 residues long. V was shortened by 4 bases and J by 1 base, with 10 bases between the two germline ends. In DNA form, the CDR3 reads TGTGCCAGCAGCTCCGAGGCTGGCACAGATACGCAGTATTTT. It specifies CASSSEAGTDTQYF. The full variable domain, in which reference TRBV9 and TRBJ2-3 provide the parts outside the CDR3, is DSGVTQTPKHLITATGQRVTLRCSPRSGDLSVYWYQQSLDQGLQFLIQYYNGEERAKGNILERFSAQQFPDLHSELNLSSLELGDSALYFCASSSEAGTDTQYFGPGTRLTVL.

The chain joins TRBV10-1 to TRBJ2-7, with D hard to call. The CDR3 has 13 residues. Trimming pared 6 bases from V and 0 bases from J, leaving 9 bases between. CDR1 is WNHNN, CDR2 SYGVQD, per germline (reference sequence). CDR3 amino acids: CASSASSSYEQYF. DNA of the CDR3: TGCGCCAGCAGCGCTAGTAGCTCCTACGAGCAGTACTTC.